This TCR beta chain derives from a study of T cells in Graves' hyperthyroidism and ophthalmopathy. In regard to this clonotype: Germline and junction disagree at one end, which may indicate a read error.

The CDR3 has 14 amino acids. Germline V gene sequence: CDR1 SGHRS, CDR2 YFSETQ. What was amplified from RNA transcripts were TCR beta CDR3 regions. A first-round RT-PCR of the TCR CDR3 used the HTBI primer set. TCRdb re-called the multiplex PCR reads with MiXCR, one entry per CDR3 protein. The sample has under 450,000 distinct CDR3 sequences, 15% to 18% seen once. Over 18 months, lack of ophthalmopathy progression marked Graves' hyperthyroidism as stable. Patients were excluded for uncontrolled infection, other autoimmune disease, pregnancy or lactation. The source is a woman under 30 with Graves' hyperthyroidism. This chain connects TRBV5-1 to TRBJ1-6; D ambiguous. Input material: blood. Written as DNA, the CDR3 is TGTGCCAGCAGCAAAGTAGAATTCGGAAGACCCCTCCACTTT. Amino acid sequence: CASSKVEFGRPLHF.